The sequence of this T cell receptor (beta chain) was determined in a study of CD8 T cells in ankylosing spondylitis. Study-wide findings and caveats: Apparently characteristic of ankylosing spondylitis blood was a TCR beta motif (under ten highly homologous variants).

The CDR3 extends over 15 amino acids. With 1 base removed from V and 3 bases from J, the gap between germline ends came to 16 bases. From germline, CDR1 is GTSNPN and CDR2 SVGIG (reference sequence). Comment on this clonotype: Its target is not known.

Via MiXCR, TCRdb re-called the 5' RACE reads, giving one row per CDR3 protein. There are about 200,000 distinct CDR3 sequences in the sample; just under 7.5% occur only once, and around 14% lies in the top ten. This rearrangement joins TRBV30 to TRBJ2-7; D unresolved. The sequence was obtained from a male donor with ankylosing spondylitis. The sequenced sample was blood, either unsorted or a sorted T cell fraction (not recorded which). The CDR3 region has the DNA TGTGCCTGGAGTGACAACCTCAGTCCCTACTACGAGCAGTACTTC. It specifies CAWSDNLSPYYEQYF.